This T cell receptor (beta chain) appears in the sequencing data of a study of blood T cell repertoires in COVID-19. Method: immunoSEQ multiplex PCR; TCRdb's copy keeps in-frame clones and lacks some. The repertoire holds 50,000 to 70,000 clones, with 60% to 80% as singletons. The CDR3 consists of 15 residues. Trimming took 2 bases from V and 10 from J; bases not matched to a gene: 10. Germline CDR1 SGHTA, CDR2 FQGNSA. The chain is built from TRBV7-2 and TRBJ1-4; TRBD1 matches at 7 bases. Sequencing was performed on peripheral blood. The TCR sequence derives from a man between 60 and 75 years old with acute or convalescent COVID-19. The CDR3 region has the DNA TGTGCCAGCAGCTTAAGGCAGGGGGAGGATGGAAAACTGTTTTTT. This codes for CASSLRQGEDGKLFF.